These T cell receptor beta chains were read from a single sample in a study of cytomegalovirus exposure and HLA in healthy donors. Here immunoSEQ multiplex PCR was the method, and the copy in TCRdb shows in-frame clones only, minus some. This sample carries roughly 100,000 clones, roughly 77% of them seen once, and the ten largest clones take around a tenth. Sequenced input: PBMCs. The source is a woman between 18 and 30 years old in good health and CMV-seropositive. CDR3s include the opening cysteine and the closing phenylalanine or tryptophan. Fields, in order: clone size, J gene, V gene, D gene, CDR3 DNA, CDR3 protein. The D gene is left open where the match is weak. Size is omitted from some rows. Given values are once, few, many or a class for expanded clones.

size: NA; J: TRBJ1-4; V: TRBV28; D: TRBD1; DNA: TGTGCCAGCAGTCCCCGGGACAGGCCTAATGAAAAACTGTTTTTT; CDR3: CASSPRDRPNEKLFF
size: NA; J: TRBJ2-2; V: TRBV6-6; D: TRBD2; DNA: TGTGCCAGCAGTTACGGGAGGGCCGGAACCGGGGAGCTGTTTTTT; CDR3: CASSYGRAGTGELFF
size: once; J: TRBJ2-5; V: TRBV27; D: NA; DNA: TGTGCCAGCAGTCTCAGACCACCGGGACTCAGGGGGGAGACCCAGTACTTC; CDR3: CASSLRPPGLRGETQYF
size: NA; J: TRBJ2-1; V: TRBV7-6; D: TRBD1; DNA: TGTGCCAGCAGCTCTTGGGACAGACCCAATGAGCAGTTCTTC; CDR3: CASSSWDRPNEQFF
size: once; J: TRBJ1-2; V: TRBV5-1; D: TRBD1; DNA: TGCGCCAGCAGCTCCGGACAGGGGGTGAACACCTTC; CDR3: CASSSGQGVNTF
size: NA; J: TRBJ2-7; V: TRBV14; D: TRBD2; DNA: TGTGCCAGCAGCCAACTTAGCGGGCGGGAAGGGGAGCAGTACTTC; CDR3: CASSQLSGREGEQYF
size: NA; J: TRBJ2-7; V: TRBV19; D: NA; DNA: TGTGCCAGTGGTGCAGGGGCCGATGCCTACGAGCAGTACTTC; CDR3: CASGAGADAYEQYF
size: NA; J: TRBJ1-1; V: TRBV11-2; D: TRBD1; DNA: TGTGCCAGCAGCTTAGTCGGTCTCGGGACAGGGGCCTCGCCGATGGCTTTCTTT; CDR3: CASSLVGLGTGASPMAFF
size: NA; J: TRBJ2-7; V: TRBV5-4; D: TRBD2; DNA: TGTGCCAGCAGCTACCCCGATCGGGGGGGCCGCAACGAGCAGTACTTC; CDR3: CASSYPDRGGRNEQYF
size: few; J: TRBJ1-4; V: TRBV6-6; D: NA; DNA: TGTGCCAGCAGTAGAGAGGTAGCTAATGAAAAACTGTTTTTT; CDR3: CASSREVANEKLFF
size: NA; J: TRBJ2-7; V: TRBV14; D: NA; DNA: TGTGCCAGCAGCCAAGCCGGGGACGAGCAGTACTTC; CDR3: CASSQAGDEQYF
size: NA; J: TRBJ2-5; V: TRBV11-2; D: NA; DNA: TGTGCCAGCAGCTTACGGTGGGCAGAAGAGACCCAGTACTTC; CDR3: CASSLRWAEETQYF
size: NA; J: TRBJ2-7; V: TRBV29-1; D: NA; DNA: TGCAGCGTTGAAGTGGGGTTAGCGGATGGGCAGTACTTC; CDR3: CSVEVGLADGQYF
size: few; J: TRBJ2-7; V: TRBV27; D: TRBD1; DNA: TGTGCCAGCAGGCCACCGGGACAGGGATTCTTTATGGAGTACTTC; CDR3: CASRPPGQGFFMEYF
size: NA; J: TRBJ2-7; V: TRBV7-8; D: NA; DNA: TGTGCCAGCAGCGGCGGGGCGGGGATCTACGAGCAGTACTTC; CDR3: CASSGGAGIYEQYF
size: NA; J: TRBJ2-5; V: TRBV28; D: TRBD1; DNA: TGTGCCAGCAGTTTGTATATCCCGGGACAGGGGGCCAGGGAGACCCAGTACTTC; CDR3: CASSLYIPGQGARETQYF
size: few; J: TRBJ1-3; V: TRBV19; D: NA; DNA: TGTGCCAGTAGTATAATGGGGCAGAACTCTGGAAACACCATATATTTT; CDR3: CASSIMGQNSGNTIYF
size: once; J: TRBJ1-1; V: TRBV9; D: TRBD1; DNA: TGTGCCAGCTCGGGAGGGGGTCGACAGGGTGTCGTGAACACTGAAGCTTTCTTT; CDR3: CASSGGGRQGVVNTEAFF
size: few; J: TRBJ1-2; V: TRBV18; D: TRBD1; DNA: TGTGCCAGCTCACCACAGACAGGGGTGGTCTATGGCTACACCTTC; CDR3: CASSPQTGVVYGYTF
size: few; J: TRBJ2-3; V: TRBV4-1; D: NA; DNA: TGCGCCAGCAGCCAGACCGTGAGGGCAGATACGCAGTATTTT; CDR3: CASSQTVRADTQYF
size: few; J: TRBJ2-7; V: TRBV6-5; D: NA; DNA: TGTGCCAGCAGCACAGCAGACCCCTACGAGCAGTACTTC; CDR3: CASSTADPYEQYF
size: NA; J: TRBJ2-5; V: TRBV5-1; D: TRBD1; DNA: TGCGCCAGCAGCTTGAACAGGGGTGAGACCCAGTACTTC; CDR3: CASSLNRGETQYF
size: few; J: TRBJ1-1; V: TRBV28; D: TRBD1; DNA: TGTGCCAGCAACCTTATGGGGACAGGCTTAAACACTGAAGCTTTCTTT; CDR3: CASNLMGTGLNTEAFF
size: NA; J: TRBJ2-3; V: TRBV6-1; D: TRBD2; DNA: TGTGCCAGCAGTGAAGTTAGCGGGGGGGCAGATACGCAGTATTTT; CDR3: CASSEVSGGADTQYF
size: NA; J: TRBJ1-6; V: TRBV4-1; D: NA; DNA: TGCGCCAGCAGCCAAGGGCAACAGACGCGTGCACCCCTCCACTTT; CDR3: CASSQGQQTRAPLHF
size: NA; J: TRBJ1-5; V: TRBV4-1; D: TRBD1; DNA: TGCGCCAGCAGCCAAGAGATCGGACAGGGGCATCTTCAGCCCCAGCATTTT; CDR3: CASSQEIGQGHLQPQHF
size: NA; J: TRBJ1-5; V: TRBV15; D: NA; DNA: TGTGCCACCAGCAGAGATCTTAGTCAGCCCCAGCATTTT; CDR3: CATSRDLSQPQHF
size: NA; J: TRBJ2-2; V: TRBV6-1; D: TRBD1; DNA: TGTGCCAGCAGTGCTCCGGACAGGGGGTGGGTCGGGGAGCTGTTTTTT; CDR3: CASSAPDRGWVGELFF